This T cell receptor beta chain was sequenced during a study of blood T cell repertoires in COVID-19. In the study overall: COVID-19 samples, acute and convalescent, were from the United States, Italy and Spain. PBMCs, B-cell-depleted T cells, or T cells provided the cDNA or gDNA that made up the material.

As handled by the study authors: Reference gene primer amplification gave estimated nucleated cell counts. Sequencing used immunoSEQ multiplex PCR; TCRdb keeps in-frame clones, though not all of them. V and J calls and clone size are given by that table; D and trimming were obtained from the DNA. The sample consists of about 150,000 clones, 83% of them appearing once. Enrolment of Seattle patients took place during active infection, and they were followed longitudinally. Per the germline V gene, CDR1 is SNHLY and CDR2 is FYNNEI. V lost 3 bases and J 13 bases, leaving 11 bases between the germline ends. CDR3 length: 11 residues.

The source of this sequence is a woman in her fifties or sixties with COVID-19, enrolled during active disease. The sequenced sample consisted of peripheral blood. The chain links TRBV2 to TRBJ2-3; TRBD1 might be the D (5 bases). DNA for the CDR3: TGTGCCAGCAGTGAGACTCCCAGGGAGTATTTT. Protein: CASSETPREYF.